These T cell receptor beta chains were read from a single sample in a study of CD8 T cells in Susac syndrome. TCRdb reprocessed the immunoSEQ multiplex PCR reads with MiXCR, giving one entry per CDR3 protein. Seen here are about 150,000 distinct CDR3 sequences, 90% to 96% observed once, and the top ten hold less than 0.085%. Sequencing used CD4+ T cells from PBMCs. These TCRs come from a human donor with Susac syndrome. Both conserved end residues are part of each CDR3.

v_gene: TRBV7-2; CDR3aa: CASSSDRGETQYF
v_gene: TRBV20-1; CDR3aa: CSARDTTEPRYGYTF
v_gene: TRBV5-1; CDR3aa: CASSLVPVGSPYEQYF
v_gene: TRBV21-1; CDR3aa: CASSKRDTGAKNIQYF
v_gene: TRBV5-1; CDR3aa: CASSTGTVTGNTIYF
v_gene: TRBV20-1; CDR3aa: CSANENTEAFF
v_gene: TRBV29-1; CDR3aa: CSVRRFQETQYF
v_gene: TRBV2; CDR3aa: CASSERTGRGPYEQYF
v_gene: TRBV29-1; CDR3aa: CSVTSLLPIDAEAFF
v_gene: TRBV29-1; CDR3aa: CSVVPGVNYGYTF
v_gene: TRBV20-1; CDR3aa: CSARGPLLNTEAFF
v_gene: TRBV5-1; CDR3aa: CASSPESETQYF
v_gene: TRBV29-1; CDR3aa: CSVLRRRSSYNEQFF
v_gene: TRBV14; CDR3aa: CASSQNRGTNEKLFF
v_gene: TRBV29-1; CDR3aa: CSSLAGVYNEQFF
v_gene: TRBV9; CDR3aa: CASSALILTRGLKGYTF
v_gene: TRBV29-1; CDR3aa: CSVGGSDEQFF
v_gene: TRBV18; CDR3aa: CASSGGSDTQYF
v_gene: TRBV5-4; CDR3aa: CASSLEVGQGEQYF
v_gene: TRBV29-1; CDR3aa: CSVEPPQGSYNEQFF
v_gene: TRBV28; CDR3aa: CASSLYGGAQYF
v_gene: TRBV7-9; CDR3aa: CASSLPRLTGTEAFF
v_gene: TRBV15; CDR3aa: CATENRGLRGYTF
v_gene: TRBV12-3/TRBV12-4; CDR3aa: CASGGQLNTEAFF
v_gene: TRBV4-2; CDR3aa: CASSPRDNYGYTF
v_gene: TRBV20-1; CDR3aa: CSARDSGREAFF
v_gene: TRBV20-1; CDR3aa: CNSGDFGYGYTF
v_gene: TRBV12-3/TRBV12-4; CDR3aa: CASSLVGGGAGNEQFF
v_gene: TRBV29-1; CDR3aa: CSVVRQRGGTDTQYF
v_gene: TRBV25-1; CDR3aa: CASTDRDTVGVDTQYF
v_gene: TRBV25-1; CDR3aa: CASSASFWQGDTTSGANVLTF
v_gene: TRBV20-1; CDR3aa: CSARGDRGGNSPLHF
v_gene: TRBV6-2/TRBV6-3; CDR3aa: CASRTQGTRANNEQFF
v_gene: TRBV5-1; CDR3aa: CASSPDGTGYYEQYF
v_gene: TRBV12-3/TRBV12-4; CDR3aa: CASRPDRVGETQYF
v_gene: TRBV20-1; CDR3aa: CSVSTSGPYEQYF
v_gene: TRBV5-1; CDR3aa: CASSMGTSGTETQYF
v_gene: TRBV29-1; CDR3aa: CSVLTSATGEKLFF
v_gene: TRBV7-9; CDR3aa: CASSLAGETQYF
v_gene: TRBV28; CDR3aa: CASSLGHLERLFF
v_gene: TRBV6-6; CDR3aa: CASSYGTGSPYEQYF
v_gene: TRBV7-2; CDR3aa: CASSRDSRNTIYF
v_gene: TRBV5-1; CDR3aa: CASRRLAVTYNEQFF
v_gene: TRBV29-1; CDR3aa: CSVRQGERAAFF
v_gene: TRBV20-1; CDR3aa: CSATIAGVGNEQFF
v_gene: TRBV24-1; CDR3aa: CATSDVRRGLAHNEQFF
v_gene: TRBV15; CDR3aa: CATSRDPWKDETQYF
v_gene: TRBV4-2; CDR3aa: CASSRAGGAGGYTF
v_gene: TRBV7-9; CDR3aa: CASSLESGAINQPQHF